A single T cell receptor beta chain is shown here with its context. The target of this receptor is not known. Within one base of it there is no much larger clone, and no base qualities were kept. This record belongs to a study of cytomegalovirus exposure and HLA in healthy donors (dated by TCRdb to about 2017). Notes on the research overall: An earlier analysis of roughly 500 of the donors reported about 280 Gb of sequence data and 117 million unique TCR beta sequences obtained from some 200 million T cells. All discovery cohort repertoires had been generated using a single sequencing platform. HLA typing covered class I and class II loci at four-digit resolution. The T cell repertoires of 700 or so subjects were profiled by immunosequencing and related to cytomegalovirus serostatus. The study aimed to test whether signatures of past pathogen exposure could be identified by cataloging public T cell receptors. Of the 300 to 500 genotyped donors, 75% to 85% were placed in the genetic ancestry cluster associated with self-reported Caucasian donors. An earlier analysis of nearly 600 of the donors applied high-throughput TCR beta sequencing to assess whether each TCR beta V gene segment acted as functional or pseudogenic. The number of typed donors differed by locus: about 620-630 for A, B, C, DRB1 and DQB1; 500 to 550 for DQA1; approximately 600 for DPA1; and 400 to 480 for DPB1. An early release that covered about 600 HLA-typed donors contained around 300 gigabases of sequencing data and tens of millions of unique TCR sequences. Among a few hundred genotyped donors of the cohort, an average of around 240,000 unique TCR beta nucleotide sequences were sequenced per donor, around 20% of them non-productive. Along with the roughly 700-subject first cohort, a separate validation cohort of over a hundred different subjects was used. A later analysis re-examined previously published TCR beta repertoires from more than 550 donors and added high-resolution HLA genotyping to investigate patterns of TCR occurrence. Donor age, sex, ethnicity and CMV serostatus were compiled together with the repertoire data. Rather than drawing on any new phenotypic data, the later analysis identified candidate immune exposures from TCR beta sequences and the way those sequences occurred across donors. The study combined high-throughput TCR immunosequencing, statistical association of individual TCRs with disease status, and machine learning to predict cytomegalovirus infection status. In a later genetic analysis, genome-wide SNP genotypes for about three fifths of the roughly 670 donors were used, and that subset was treated as a discovery cohort. A handful of DR-DQ haplotypes were treated as single units for association and clustering because of strong linkage in the cohort. The investigation overall reported the following: In vitro tests confirmed that a few of the cytomegalovirus-associated TCR beta chains recognize cytomegalovirus antigens. The study listed 164 TCR beta chains as associated with cytomegalovirus. In a later genetic analysis, a missense DCLRE1C variant was associated with V-gene and J-gene trimming of TCR beta chains, and the association was replicated in an independent cohort. Compared with the roughly 720-donor mean, donors in an Asian-associated ancestry cluster had fewer N-insertions in productive TCRs, according to a later genetic analysis. The 87-base-pair reads could not distinguish some IMGT-functional V segments, including TRBV6-2 and TRBV6-3, so those segments were excluded. Most TCR sequences were observed very rarely across donors, whereas some public TCRs were present in many individuals. A later analysis reported that several top co-occurrence clusters appeared linked to parvovirus B19, influenza, CMV and Epstein-Barr virus. The authors suggested that the approach could potentially be extended to other disease states and immunological phenotypes. A further reported finding was that TCR beta sequences accurately predicted the HLA-A and HLA-B alleles for most subjects in the first cohort. Only TCR beta chains were sequenced in this cohort, and the absence of alpha or paired-chain data limited detectable features. In a later analysis, HLA-associated TCR beta chains showed more clonal expansion and lower generation probabilities than non-associated chains that were equally common. In both the original and validation cohorts, the classifier was reported to diagnose cytomegalovirus status with high specificity and sensitivity. Because HLA typing was unavailable for some donors at each locus, only the typed subset was used in association tests. The only immune exposure information available for the cohort was CMV serostatus. Broadly in line with IMGT annotations, most TCR beta V segments showed up in productive rearrangements about 87% or about 30% of the time in an earlier analysis of roughly 590 of the donors. Correlated functional status among segregating V segments might be attributable to linkage disequilibrium, but an unknown experimental factor could not be ruled out. Because counts were too low, about 18 rarely observed V segments, including chromosome 9 orphons, were excluded from the earlier analysis of around 590 of the donors. A cluster of highly shared sequence variants was judged likely to be a technical artifact of the sequencing pipeline. A later analysis found that TCR association rates varied across HLA loci, with DRB1 alleles showing the most associated TCRs and HLA-C alleles the fewest. A later analysis associated roughly 17,000 TCR beta sequences with specific HLA alleles at a false discovery rate of 0.05. Roughly uniform sequencing depth across donors was assumed in presence/absence analyses, although this assumption may not hold. Most CMV-associated TCR beta chains appeared to be HLA-restricted in a later analysis, and the HLA associations seemed to be driven largely by CMV exposure. When HLA alleles, especially DR and DQ, strongly co-occurred, TCR associations were difficult to assign to individual alleles.

Libraries were made using the immunoSEQ multiplex PCR assay. The multiplex PCR relied on a mix of 60 forward primers for TCR Vbeta segments and 13 reverse primers for TCR Jbeta segments. The CDR3 region of rearranged TCR beta genes was amplified from genomic DNA with a multiplex PCR assay. Amplified TCR beta libraries were sequenced as 87-base-pair reads on the Illumina HiSeq System. Per the source publication's procedure: A later analysis tallied 70 million to 100 million unique TCR beta chains across the 666 repertoires, and 10 million to 11 million of those chains were shared by two or more donors. To remove PCR and sequencing errors, raw reads were error-corrected and collapsed into unique sequences using a nearest-neighbor algorithm that merged closely related sequences. To assign V, D and J gene segments, CDR3 sequences were aligned to IMGT reference sequences. For a sequence to be retained, a match of at least six nucleotides was required to both a V gene segment and a J gene segment. A rearrangement was called productive if the CDR3 had no stop codons and remained in frame with V and J, and every other rearrangement was called non-productive. CDR3 was defined by IMGT convention, running from the second conserved V-encoded cysteine to the conserved J-encoded phenylalanine. The earlier analysis of 587 of the donors excluded sequences that lacked an unambiguous match to a single V gene segment. In an earlier analysis of a few hundred of the donors, a V segment was called functional when productive rearrangements were above 56.7%, and segregating when the standard deviation between donors exceeded 5%. A statistical classification framework was developed to diagnose cytomegalovirus status using the catalog of TCR beta chain sequences. A later analysis assigned V and J genes by comparing TCR nucleotide sequences with IMGT/GENE-DB human TR gene sequences. The TCRdist pipeline was used in a later analysis to assign CDR3 sequences and most-parsimonious VDJ recombination scenarios. In a later analysis, every TCR beta chain was defined by the combination of its CDR3 amino acid sequence and its V-gene family, and reads without a unique V-gene family were dropped. As a way to deal with suspected cross-contamination and a sequencing artifact, a later analysis dropped roughly 600 nucleotide sequences that were highly shared and had low generation probability. In a later analysis, a clonal expansion index was calculated for each public chain from normalized within-repertoire ranks of inferred template counts. In a later analysis, generation probabilities were computed with a VDJ recombination model fitted to out-of-frame rearrangements, and the resulting probabilities were checked against IGoR. A later analysis scored TCR-TCR, TCR-HLA and TCR-CMV co-occurrence with hypergeometric tests, applying a repertoire-size bias correction to TCR pairs. A later analysis estimated false discovery rates by permuting HLA or CMV assignments 20 times. A later analysis grouped co-occurring TCRs with DBSCAN, adding TCRdist sequence similarity when clustering within HLA-allele-positive subsets. Co-occurrence clustering excluded repertoires with fewer than 30,000 or more than 120,000 public chains, plus five with anomalous nucleotide sharing. This immuneACCESS table, as held by TCRdb, lists in-frame sequences with V and J called but not all clones. Of the missing ones, under half trace to an unresolved V gene in checked studies; the others have no known cause. Clone size and the V and J calls come from that table; the DNA yielded D and trimming. The sample has about 89,000 clones on record, about two thirds of them singletons. The top ten clonotypes cover roughly 2.5% of the sample.

From a lookup of the germline V gene, CDR1 and CDR2 are SGHTA and FQGNSA. The CDR3, from cysteine to phenylalanine, totals 14 residues. Just CDR3 DNA is preserved here, 42 bases in frame from base 1. Ends trimmed: V by 5 bases, J by 2 bases; bases unmatched to a gene: 5. In total, 630 or so healthy bone marrow donors made up the cohort. At the time of sampling, every cohort member was nominally healthy, though immune exposures that went unrecorded were likely present. Of the 600 to 750 cohort members, more than 250 had a positive CMV serostatus and just over 350 had a negative one, while no CMV serostatus was recorded for the donor. A peripheral blood sample was provided by each donor, and peripheral blood mononuclear cells were used for TCR beta sequencing. Genomic DNA extraction from the blood cell samples was performed with the Qiagen DNeasy Blood Extraction Kit.

Sequencing was performed on PBMCs. This sequence originates from a human donor in good health. Recombination connected TRBV7-2 to TRBJ2-7, and TRBD1 matches 8 of the central bases. The CDR3 amino acid sequence is: CASSADRAAYEQYF. The DNA reads as follows: TGTGCCAGCAGCGCGGACAGGGCAGCCTACGAGCAGTACTTC.